Listed below are T cell receptor beta chains from one sample, sequenced in a study of blood T cell repertoires in COVID-19. Some clones are missing from TCRdb's copy, which holds only in-frame ones; the method was immunoSEQ multiplex PCR. The sample has 55,000 to 75,000 clones, about 70% seen once. Sequencing was carried out using peripheral blood. All receptors come from a woman in her seventies with acute or convalescent COVID-19. Both conserved end residues are part of each CDR3. A D gene is named only where the DNA matches it firmly. A clone size is listed for some rows: how often the clone was seen (once, few, many), or a class if it is expanded.

TRBJ2-1 - TRBV20-1 - TGCAGTGCTAGTCTGCGGACATCCTACAATGAGCAGTTCTTC CSASLRTSYNEQFF
TRBJ1-3 - TRBV28 - TGTGCCAGCAGTTTCCAGGGTAGTACTGGAAACACCATATATTTT CASSFQGSTGNTIYF
TRBJ2-7 TRBD1 TRBV28 - TGTGCCAGCAGAACAGGGGGCCGGGGCGAGCAGTACTTC CASRTGGRGEQYF
TRBJ2-7 TRBD2 TRBV4-2 few TGTGCCAGCAGCCAACGACTAGCGGGAGGCCTTGGGTCCTACGAGCAGTACTTC CASSQRLAGGLGSYEQYF
TRBJ1-5 TRBD1 TRBV15 - TGTGCCACCAGCAGGAAACTCCTCGGACAGGGGTATCAGCCCCAGCATTTT CATSRKLLGQGYQPQHF
TRBJ1-5 TRBD1 TRBV12-5 - TGTGCTAGTGGTTTGGGACAGGGAGGCAGCAATCAGCCCCAGCATTTT CASGLGQGGSNQPQHF
TRBJ1-2 TRBD1 TRBV6-4 - TGTGCCAGCAGTGTCAGGACAGGCAAAGGCTACACCTTC CASSVRTGKGYTF
TRBJ1-1 - TRBV7-2 - TGTGCCAGCAGCTTATGGACAGCCAGAAACACTGAAGCTTTCTTT CASSLWTARNTEAFF
TRBJ2-3 - TRBV19 - TGTGCCAGTAGCGTGGAGGGAGGATCAGATACGCAGTATTTT CASSVEGGSDTQYF
TRBJ2-5 - TRBV12-3/TRBV12-4 - TGTGCCAGCAGTTTTTTATCGGAGACCCAGTACTTC CASSFLSETQYF
TRBJ2-3 TRBD2 TRBV3-1/TRBV3-2 - TGTACCAGCAGCCAAGTTATTAGCGGGGGGGGGACGCAGTATTTT CTSSQVISGGGTQYF
TRBJ2-3 - TRBV5-6 - TGTGCCAGCAGCCTACACGGGGGAACAGATACGCAGTATTTT CASSLHGGTDTQYF
TRBJ2-5 TRBD2 TRBV29-1 - TGCAGCGTTCCGCCCATAGCGGGGGAAGAGACCCAGTACTTC CSVPPIAGEETQYF
TRBJ1-1 - TRBV7-8 - TGTGCCAGCAGCCTTACCGGGGAGTTTGGGGCTGAAGCTTTCTTT CASSLTGEFGAEAFF
TRBJ2-2 - TRBV11-2 - TGTGCCAGCAGCCTCCTAACGTCGGGCGGGGAGCTGTTTTTT CASSLLTSGGELFF
TRBJ2-7 TRBD2 TRBV25-1 - TGTGCCAGCAGTGGGGCGGGGGAAACCTACGAGCAGTACTTC CASSGAGETYEQYF
TRBJ2-3 TRBD2 TRBV7-9 - TGTGCCAGCAGACGGGGACTAGCGGGGGGGCAAGGCACAGATACGCAGTATTTT CASRRGLAGGQGTDTQYF
TRBJ2-7 TRBD1 TRBV19 many TGTGCCAGTAGTATCTATACAGGGGTTGGCGAGCAGTACTTC CASSIYTGVGEQYF
TRBJ2-5 - TRBV27 once TGTGCCAGCAGGGGGGGTAGTCCCCGTCCCAAAGAGACCCAGTACTTC CASRGGSPRPKETQYF
TRBJ1-1 - TRBV6-1 - TGTGCCAGCAGTGAAGCGGGGTCGGGGACTGAAGCTTTCTTT CASSEAGSGTEAFF
TRBJ2-7 TRBD2 TRBV10-3 - TGTGCCATCAGTGAAAGGTTCGGGACTAGCGGGACCTACGAGCAGTACTTC CAISERFGTSGTYEQYF
TRBJ1-3 TRBD1 TRBV7-2 once TGTGCCAGCAGCTTAGCGCCCCGGGACAGGGTGAGCTCTGGAAACACCATATATTTT CASSLAPRDRVSSGNTIYF
TRBJ1-2 - TRBV5-1 - TGCGCCAGCAGCCTCAGAGGGCATGGCTACACCTTC CASSLRGHGYTF
TRBJ1-2 - TRBV10-2 - TGCGCCAGCAGTGATTTTGGAGTAAACAACTATGGCTACACCTTC CASSDFGVNNYGYTF
TRBJ1-2 TRBD1 TRBV14 few TGTGCCAGCAGCCAAGAGTGGACAGGGCAGGGCTACACCTTC CASSQEWTGQGYTF
TRBJ1-1 - TRBV5-1 few TGCGCCAGCAGGGCAGAGAGGCTTACACAGGGTCGGGGCCAGCAAGCTTTCTTT CASRAERLTQGRGQQAFF
TRBJ1-2 - TRBV30 few TGTGCCTGGAGTGTGGGGGGGCTGTATGGCTACACCTTC CAWSVGGLYGYTF
TRBJ1-2 - TRBV3-1/TRBV3-2 few TGTGCCAGCAGCCAAGATCATCGGGGGGCACGTGGCTACACCTTC CASSQDHRGARGYTF
TRBJ1-1 - TRBV29-1 - TGCAGCGTCTTCGGGACTTTGAACACTGAAGCTTTCTTT CSVFGTLNTEAFF
TRBJ2-7 TRBD2 TRBV18 once TGTGCCAGCTCACCACGGGGGGGTAGCTCCTACGAGCAGTACTTC CASSPRGGSSYEQYF
TRBJ1-6 TRBD1 TRBV7-8 - TGTGCCAGCAGCTTAAGGGACAGCTCCTATAATTCACCCCTCCACTTT CASSLRDSSYNSPLHF
TRBJ1-1 TRBD1 TRBV13 - TGTGCCAGCAGTTCAGAGGGGGCGGACAGGAACACTGAAGCTTTCTTT CASSSEGADRNTEAFF
TRBJ1-2 TRBD1 TRBV5-6 - TGTGCCAGCAGCCCGACAGGGCTGACGTATGGCTACACCTTC CASSPTGLTYGYTF
TRBJ2-5 TRBD2 TRBV5-1 - TGCGCCAGCAGCTCTCCTAGCGGCCAAGAGACCCAGTACTTC CASSSPSGQETQYF
TRBJ1-1 - TRBV11-1 - TGTGCCAGCAGCTTCGCGGATAAAGCTTTCTTT CASSFADKAFF
TRBJ2-3 TRBD2 TRBV9 few TGTGCCAGCACCCGAACGGGAGGTTCCATTGATACGCAGTATTTT CASTRTGGSIDTQYF
TRBJ1-5 TRBD1 TRBV7-9 - TGTGCCAGCAGCTTAGCGGGGAGACAGGGTAGCAATCAGCCCCAGCATTTT CASSLAGRQGSNQPQHF
TRBJ1-1 - TRBV20-1 - TGCAGTGCTAGGCGGGGAGCTGAAGCTTTCTTT CSARRGAEAFF
TRBJ1-6 TRBD1 TRBV19 - TGTGCCAGTAGGCGAACAGGGGGTAATTCACCCCTCCACTTT CASRRTGGNSPLHF
TRBJ2-3 TRBD1 TRBV3-1/TRBV3-2 - TGTGCCAGCACCGCAAGGCAGGGGGTGGTTCCCAATACGCAGTATTTT CASTARQGVVPNTQYF